This is a list of T cell receptor beta chains from one sample in a study of T-cell reconstitution after alpha-beta-depleted transplantation in children. From the PCR reads, TCRdb called clonotypes with MiXCR, one entry per CDR3 protein. The table includes roughly 400,000 distinct CDR3 sequences, over 40% detected once. The sequences come from PBMCs, collected before TCRalphabeta/CD19-depleted stem cell transplant. These receptors all stem from a girl aged 2 to 10 with aplastic anemia, due to receive a stem cell transplant. Both conserved end residues are part of each CDR3. A D gene is named only where the DNA matches it firmly. Rows give clone size only sometimes, using once, few, many, or a class for an expanded clone.

>13|TRBV30|TRBJ2-1|.|.
TGTGCCGTGGACGGACTCGGGAACAATGAGCAGTTCTTC
CAVDGLGNNEQFF
>15|TRBV6-5|TRBJ2-7|.|.
TGTGCCAGCAGTTACTCATCACAGGGAAGCTACGAGCAGTACTTC
CASSYSSQGSYEQYF
>15|TRBV6-5|TRBJ2-7|.|.
TGTGCCAGCAGTTCCCAGCCAGGGAAGGGCTACGAGCAGTACTTC
CASSSQPGKGYEQYF
>13|TRBV15|TRBJ1-1|once|.
TGTGCCACCACTCAGGGCCCCCTTTTAGAAGCTTTCTTT
CATTQGPLLEAFF
>15|TRBV7-2|TRBJ2-5|few|TRBD2
TGTGCCAGCAGCTTAGAACTAGCGGTTCGGGAGACCCAGTACTTC
CASSLELAVRETQYF
>15|TRBV2|TRBJ2-2|.|TRBD2
TGTGCCAGCACCCTAGTAGCGGGAGGGCCAAGGGAGCTGTTTTTT
CASTLVAGGPRELFF
>14|TRBV30|TRBJ1-2|.|TRBD1
TGTGCCTGGAGGATGACAGGGGCCGCTCCTCACTACACCTTC
CAWRMTGAAPHYTF
>15|TRBV28|TRBJ2-7|.|.
TGTGCCAGCAGTTTATTTAGCGGCAGGGCAAGCGAGCAGTACTTC
CASSLFSGRASEQYF
>15|TRBV7-2|TRBJ1-2|few|TRBD1
TGTGCCAGCAGCCCAAACTACGACAGGGGCTATGGCTACACCTTC
CASSPNYDRGYGYTF
>11|TRBV14|TRBJ2-7|once|.
TGTGCCAGCAGCCGGGGGAGGGGGAAGTACTTC
CASSRGRGKYF
>14|TRBV20-1|TRBJ2-5|.|.
TGCAGTGTTAGGGGGGACGGGAACCAAGAGACCCAGTACTTC
CSVRGDGNQETQYF
>16|TRBV28|TRBJ2-5|.|TRBD1
TGTGCCAGCAGTTCCGGACAGGGCCAGCTTGTAGAGACCCAGTACTTC
CASSSGQGQLVETQYF
>15|TRBV7-3|TRBJ2-3|.|.
TGTGCCAGCAGCCCCGGGACCTCTGGGGCAGATACGCAGTATTTT
CASSPGTSGADTQYF
>18|TRBV20-1|TRBJ2-6|many|.
TGCAGTGCTAGAGACCTAAAAGGAGGGTCATCTGGGGCCAACGTCCTGACTTTC
CSARDLKGGSSGANVLTF
>13|TRBV7-2|TRBJ1-1|many|.
TGTGCCAGCAGCTTCGGACACTACGATGAAGCTTTCTTT
CASSFGHYDEAFF
>15|TRBV7-6|TRBJ2-3|.|.
TGTGCCAGCAGATCTAGGCCGGAGGGCACAGATACGCAGTATTTT
CASRSRPEGTDTQYF
>15|TRBV5-1|TRBJ2-7|.|TRBD2
TGCGCCAGCAGCTTCCCCCGGGGGGACTCCTACGAGCAGTACTTC
CASSFPRGDSYEQYF
>15|TRBV2|TRBJ2-3|many|.
TGTGCCAGCAGTGAAGGGCGCTACTCCACAGATACGCAGTATTTT
CASSEGRYSTDTQYF
>15|TRBV2|TRBJ1-2|many|TRBD1
TGTGCCAGCACTCCCTGGGGACAGGGTACTTTTGGCTACACCTTC
CASTPWGQGTFGYTF
>13|TRBV20-1|TRBJ2-5|few|.
TGCAGTGCTAGCCCCCGCGAGAGAGAGACCCAGTACTTC
CSASPRERETQYF
>13|TRBV20-1|TRBJ2-5|.|TRBD1
TGCAGTGCTAGGGGACAGGGCCAAGAGACCCAGTACTTC
CSARGQGQETQYF
>16|TRBV5-1|TRBJ2-3|.|.
TGCGCCAGCAGCTCCTCATCAGGGGGGGCAACAGATACGCAGTATTTT
CASSSSSGGATDTQYF
>15|TRBV5-1|TRBJ2-2|once|.
TGCGCCAGCAGCTTGGATCCGGGTCGGACCGGGGAGCTGTTTTTT
CASSLDPGRTGELFF
>13|TRBV4-3|TRBJ2-7|.|.
TGCGCCAGCAGCCAAGATCAGGGGGGGCCGCAGTACTTC
CASSQDQGGPQYF
>11|TRBV28|TRBJ2-1|many|TRBD1
TGTGCCAGCAGGACAGGGTTTGAGCAGTTCTTC
CASRTGFEQFF
>13|TRBV20-1|TRBJ2-3|.|.
TGCAGTGCTCCTAAGCTCGGCACAGATACGCAGTATTTT
CSAPKLGTDTQYF
>13|TRBV5-1|TRBJ2-7|.|.
TGCGCCAGCAGCTTCCAGGGACACTACGAGCAGTACTTC
CASSFQGHYEQYF
>13|TRBV20-1|TRBJ2-7|few|TRBD1
TGCAGTGCTACCGGGACAGCCTATTACGAGCAGTACTTC
CSATGTAYYEQYF
>13|TRBV11-2|TRBJ1-1|.|.
TGTGCCAGCGGTCTATGGCGGGAACCTGAAGCTTTCTTT
CASGLWREPEAFF
>19|TRBV5-1|TRBJ2-7|few|TRBD2
TGCGCCAGCAGCTTGTGGGGGGTCACTAGCGGAACTTTCTCCTACGAGCAGTACTTC
CASSLWGVTSGTFSYEQYF
>13|TRBV12-3/TRBV12-4|TRBJ2-1|.|.
TGTGCCAGCAGCCTTGGTGCCATCTGGGAGCAGTTCTTC
CASSLGAIWEQFF
>14|TRBV7-9|TRBJ2-7|.|TRBD2
TGTGCCAGCAGCCATAGCGGGGGTCCCTACGAGCAGTACTTC
CASSHSGGPYEQYF
>14|TRBV12-3/TRBV12-4|TRBJ2-5|many|.
TGTGCCAGCAGCCGAAGGATGTACCAAGAGACCCAGTACTTC
CASSRRMYQETQYF
>13|TRBV20-1|TRBJ1-6|.|.
TGCAGTGCCAGGGGTCCCCCTAATTCACCCCTCCACTTT
CSARGPPNSPLHF
>17|TRBV4-1|TRBJ2-4|.|.
TGCGCCAGCAGCCAAGATCGGGTTATCGGGTCCAAAAACATTCAGTACTTC
CASSQDRVIGSKNIQYF
>13|TRBV29-1|TRBJ2-3|.|.
TGCAGCGCCAAAGGGGAAAACACAGATACGCAGTATTTT
CSAKGENTDTQYF
>16|TRBV20-1|TRBJ2-3|.|.
TGCAGTGCTCCCTCGCGGTACCCCACCTTATCAGATACGCAGTATTTT
CSAPSRYPTLSDTQYF
>15|TRBV7-3|TRBJ2-1|.|TRBD2
TGTGCCAGCAGCTTAGTAGCGGGGGGGCACAATGAGCAGTTCTTC
CASSLVAGGHNEQFF
>13|TRBV3-1|TRBJ1-2|few|.
TGTGCCAGCAGCCAAGCAGGGATCTATGGCTACACCTTC
CASSQAGIYGYTF
>11|TRBV29-1|TRBJ2-3|.|TRBD1
TGCAGCGGACAGACAGGGTTGCGGCAGTATTTT
CSGQTGLRQYF
>20|TRBV12-3/TRBV12-4|TRBJ2-2|.|.
TGTGCCAGCAGCCCCACAGAAACCGGGTTTTTTTCGTCCAATACCGGGGAGCAGTTTTTT
CASSPTETGFFSSNTGEQFF
>16|TRBV4-1|TRBJ1-1|.|.
TGCGCCAGCAGCCAAGAAATTGGACAGACGAACACTGAAGCTTTCTTT
CASSQEIGQTNTEAFF
>15|TRBV12-3/TRBV12-4|TRBJ1-1|.|.
TGTGCCAGCAGTTCATCGCTCCATCGGAGCACTGAAGCTTTCTTT
CASSSSLHRSTEAFF
>14|TRBV7-9|TRBJ2-5|.|TRBD1
TGTGCCAGCAGCTCCGGTGACAGGGGTGAGACCCAGTACTTC
CASSSGDRGETQYF
>13|TRBV5-5|TRBJ2-7|few|.
TGTGCCAGCAGCTCGACGTACTTCTACGAGCAGTACTTC
CASSSTYFYEQYF
>16|TRBV4-3|TRBJ2-7|many|.
TGCGCCAGCAGCCAAGATTCGGGCAGAGCAGCCTACGAGCAGTACTTC
CASSQDSGRAAYEQYF
>13|TRBV7-9|TRBJ2-2|.|TRBD1
TGTGTCCCGGAGGACAGGGGCAACGGGGAGCTGTTTTTT
CVPEDRGNGELFF
>13|TRBV10-3|TRBJ2-5|few|.
TGTGCCATCAGTGAGGGGGGGCAAGAGACCCAGTACTTC
CAISEGGQETQYF
>15|TRBV6-1|TRBJ2-3|.|TRBD1
TGTGCCAGCAGACGGACAGGGGGGAACACAGATACGCAGTATTTT
CASRRTGGNTDTQYF
>14|TRBV28|TRBJ2-7|many|TRBD2
TGTGCCAGCAGTAATAGCGGGAGGGGCTACGAGCAGTACTTC
CASSNSGRGYEQYF
>13|TRBV20-1|TRBJ1-4|.|.
TGCAGTGCTACGGGACTGGAGAATGAAAAACTGTTTTTT
CSATGLENEKLFF
>12|TRBV28|TRBJ2-2|.|.
TGTGCCAGCAGTTTAGTGGCCGGGGAGCTGTTTTTT
CASSLVAGELFF
>12|TRBV12-5|TRBJ2-3|.|.
TGTGCTAGTGGTCCCTCCCTAGATACGCAATATTTT
CASGPSLDTQYF
>13|TRBV20-1|TRBJ2-7|.|.
TGCAGTGCTAGTGGCGGGAACTCCTACGAGCAGTACTTC
CSASGGNSYEQYF
>16|TRBV12-3/TRBV12-4|TRBJ2-3|many|.
TGTGCCAGCAGCATGGCCAGGGGGGGACTCACAGATACGCAGTATTTT
CASSMARGGLTDTQYF
>15|TRBV21-1|TRBJ2-4|few|.
TGTGCCAGCCATCCGGCGGGCTTAGCCAAAAACATTCAGTACTTC
CASHPAGLAKNIQYF
>15|TRBV6-5|TRBJ2-3|.|TRBD1
TGTGCCAGCAGTTCCACGGGACAGAGCACAGATACGCAGTATTTT
CASSSTGQSTDTQYF